This record covers a single TCR beta chain. Some clones are missing from TCRdb's copy, which holds only in-frame ones; the method was immunoSEQ multiplex PCR. The data show hundreds of thousands of clones, 85% seen once. This sample was included in a study of blood T cell repertoires in COVID-19. This CDR3 has 13 residues. The V end lost 6 bases, the J end lost 8 bases, and 13 bases lay between the germline ends. This TCR came from a man over 45 with active or convalescent COVID-19. The rearrangement joins TRBV12-3 or TRBV12-4 to TRBJ2-2; tentative D call: TRBD1 (5 bases). Input material: peripheral blood. CDR3 in DNA: TGTGCCAGCAGACCAGACAGTTGGGGGGAGCTGTTTTTT. It specifies CASRPDSWGELFF.